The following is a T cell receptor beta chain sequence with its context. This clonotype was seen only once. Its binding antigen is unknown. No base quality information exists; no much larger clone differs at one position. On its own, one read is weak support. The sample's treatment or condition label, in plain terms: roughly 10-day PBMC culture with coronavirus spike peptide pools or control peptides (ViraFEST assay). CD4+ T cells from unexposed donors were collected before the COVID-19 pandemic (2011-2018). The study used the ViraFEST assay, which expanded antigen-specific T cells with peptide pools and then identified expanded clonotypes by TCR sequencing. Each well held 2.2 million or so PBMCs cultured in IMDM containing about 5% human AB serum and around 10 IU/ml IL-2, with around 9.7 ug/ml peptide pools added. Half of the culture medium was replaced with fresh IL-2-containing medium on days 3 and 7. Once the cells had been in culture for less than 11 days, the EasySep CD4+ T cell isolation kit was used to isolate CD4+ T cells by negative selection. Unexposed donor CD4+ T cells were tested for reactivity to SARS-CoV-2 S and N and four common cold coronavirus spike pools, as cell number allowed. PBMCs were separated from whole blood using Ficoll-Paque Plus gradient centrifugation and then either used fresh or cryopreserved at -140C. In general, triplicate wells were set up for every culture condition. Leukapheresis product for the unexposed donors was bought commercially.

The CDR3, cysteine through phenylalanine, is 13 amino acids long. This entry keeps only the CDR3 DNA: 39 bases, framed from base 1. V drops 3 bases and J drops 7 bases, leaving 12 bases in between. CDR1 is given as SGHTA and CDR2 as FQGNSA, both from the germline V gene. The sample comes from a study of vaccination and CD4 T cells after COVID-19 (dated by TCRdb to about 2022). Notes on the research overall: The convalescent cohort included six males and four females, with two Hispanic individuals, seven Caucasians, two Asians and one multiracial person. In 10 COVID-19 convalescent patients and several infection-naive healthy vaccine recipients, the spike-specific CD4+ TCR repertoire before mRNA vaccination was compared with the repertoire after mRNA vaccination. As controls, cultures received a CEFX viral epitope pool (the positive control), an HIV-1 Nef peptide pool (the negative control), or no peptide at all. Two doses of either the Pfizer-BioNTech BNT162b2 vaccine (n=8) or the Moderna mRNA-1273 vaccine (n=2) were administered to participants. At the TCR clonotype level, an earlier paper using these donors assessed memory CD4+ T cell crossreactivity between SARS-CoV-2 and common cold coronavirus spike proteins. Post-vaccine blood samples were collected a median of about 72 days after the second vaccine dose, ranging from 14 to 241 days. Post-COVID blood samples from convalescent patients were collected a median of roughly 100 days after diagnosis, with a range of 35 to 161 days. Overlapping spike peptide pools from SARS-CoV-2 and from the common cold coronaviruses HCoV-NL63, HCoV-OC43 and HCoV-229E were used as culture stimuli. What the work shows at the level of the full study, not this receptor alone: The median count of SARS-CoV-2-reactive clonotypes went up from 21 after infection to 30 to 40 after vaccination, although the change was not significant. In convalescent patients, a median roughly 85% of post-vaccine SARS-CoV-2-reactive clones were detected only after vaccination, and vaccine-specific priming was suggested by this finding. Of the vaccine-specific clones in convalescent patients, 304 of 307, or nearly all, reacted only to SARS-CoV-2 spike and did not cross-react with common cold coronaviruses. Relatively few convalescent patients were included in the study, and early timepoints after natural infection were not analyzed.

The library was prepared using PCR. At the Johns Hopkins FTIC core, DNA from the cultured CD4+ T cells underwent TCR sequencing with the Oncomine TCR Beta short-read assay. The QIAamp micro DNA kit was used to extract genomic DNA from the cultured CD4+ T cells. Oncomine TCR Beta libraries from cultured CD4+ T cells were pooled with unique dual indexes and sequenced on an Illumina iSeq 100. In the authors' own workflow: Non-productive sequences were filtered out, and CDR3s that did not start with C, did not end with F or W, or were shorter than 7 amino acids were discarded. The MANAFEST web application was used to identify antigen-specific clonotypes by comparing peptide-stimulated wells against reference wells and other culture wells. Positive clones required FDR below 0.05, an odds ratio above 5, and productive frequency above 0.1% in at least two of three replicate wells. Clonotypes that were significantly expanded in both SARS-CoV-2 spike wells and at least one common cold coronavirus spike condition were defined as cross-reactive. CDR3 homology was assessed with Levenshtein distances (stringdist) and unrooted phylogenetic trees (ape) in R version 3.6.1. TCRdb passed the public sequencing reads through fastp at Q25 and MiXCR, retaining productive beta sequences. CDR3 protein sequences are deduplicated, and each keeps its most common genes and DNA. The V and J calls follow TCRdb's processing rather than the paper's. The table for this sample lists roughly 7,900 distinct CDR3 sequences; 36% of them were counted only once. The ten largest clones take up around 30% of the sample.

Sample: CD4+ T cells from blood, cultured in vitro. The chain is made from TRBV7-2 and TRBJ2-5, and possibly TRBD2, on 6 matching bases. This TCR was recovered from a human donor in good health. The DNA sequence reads TGTGCCAGCAGCTTTCGGAGGAGGGGGACCCAGTACTTC. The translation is CASSFRRRGTQYF.